The 27 T cell receptor beta chains reported below all come from one sample, sequenced in a study of PD-1 blockade in classical Hodgkin lymphoma. Generated by immunoSEQ multiplex PCR, the TCRdb table keeps only in-frame clones and is missing some. The table shows 90,000 to 95,000 clones, with roughly nine tenths occurring only once. Each of the patients experienced relapse following autologous stem cell transplantation, and their brentuximab vedotin exposure differed. Source: peripheral blood mononuclear cells (PBMCs), taken before the second cycle of nivolumab. The source of these receptors is a human donor with classical Hodgkin lymphoma.

CDR3 bases: TGTGCCAGCAGTTTAATGGGGGGCTATCAGCCCCAGCATTTT. As protein: CASSLMGGYQPQHF. The chain combines TRBV27 with TRBJ1-5; TRBD1 is a possible D gene (6 bases). Trimming took 2 bases from V and 5 from J, leaving 10 bases between them. Germline assignment: CDR1 MNHEY and CDR2 SMNVEV (reference sequence). The CDR3 length is 14 residues.

The rearrangement joins TRBV7-2 to TRBJ2-6, with TRBD2 as a possible D gene (5 bases). This CDR3 comprises 18 residues. CDR1 and CDR2 (germline): SGHTA, FQGNSA. Trimming stripped 3 bases from V and 2 bases from J, with 17 bases between. The CDR3 DNA follows: TGTGCCAGCAGCTTGGCCGGGGTTTCCCGCCCTGGGGCCAACGTCCTGACTTTC. The encoded protein is CASSLAGVSRPGANVLTF. Full variable domain (missing parts from reference TRBV7-2 and TRBJ2-6): GAGVSQSPSNKVTEKGKDVELRCDPISGHTALYWYRQSLGQGLEFLIYFQGNSAPDKSGLPSDRFSAERTGGSVSTLTIQRTQQEDSAVYLCASSLAGVSRPGANVLTFGAGSRLTVL.

The V and J genes are TRBV6-5 and TRBJ2-7; 10 nucleotides line up with TRBD1. The V gene's germline CDR1 is MNHEY and CDR2 SVGAGI. There are 15 residues in the CDR3. V lost 5 bases, J lost 0 bases, and 4 bases stayed unmatched. The CDR3 DNA follows: TGTGCCAGCAGTACCCGGGACAGGGGCTCCTACGAGCAGTACTTC. Protein: CASSTRDRGSYEQYF.

The chain combines TRBV7-9 with TRBJ2-6; D remains ambiguous. The germline V and J ends were trimmed by 7 bases and 1 base, with 8 bases remaining between them. This CDR3 has 14 residues. From germline, CDR1 is SEHNR and CDR2 FQNEAQ (reference sequence). This CDR3 is CASTKRSGANVLTF. Here the CDR3 DNA reads TGTGCCAGCACCAAGCGTTCTGGGGCCAACGTCCTGACTTTC. Complete variable domain (other parts from reference TRBV7-9 and TRBJ2-6): DTGVSQNPRHKITKRGQNVTFRCDPISEHNRLYWYRQTLGQGPEFLTYFQNEAQLEKSRLLSDRFSAERPKGSFSTLEIQRTEQGDSAMYLCASTKRSGANVLTFGAGSRLTVL.

The chain couples TRBV19 to TRBJ1-6, with 7 bases lining up with TRBD1. The J segment lost 7 bases and the V segment lost 9 bases, leaving 12 bases of the junction unmatched. The CDR3 sequence is 15 residues long. Germline CDR1 LNHDA, CDR2 SQIVND (reference sequence). For the CDR3, the DNA is TGTGCCAGCGCTAGGACGCGGGACAGAAATTCACCCCTCCACTTT. Protein product: CASARTRDRNSPLHF.

This chain connects TRBV6-5 to TRBJ1-2; the D is unclear. V lost 4 bases and J lost 5, with 5 bases in between. The CDR3 loop spans 11 amino acids. Germline assignment: CDR1 MNHEY and CDR2 SVGAGI. DNA of the CDR3: TGTGCCAGCAGTTCAACGTATGGCTACACCTTC. As protein: CASSSTYGYTF.

The chain uses TRBV29-1 and TRBJ2-1, with 12 bases aligning to TRBD1. CDR1 and CDR2 (germline): SQVTM, ANQGSEA. CDR3 size: 15 residues. J was trimmed by 8 bases and V by 3 bases; bases with no gene match: 8. CDR3 in DNA: TGCAGCGTTGAGAAGGGGACAGGGGGCTTGTATGAGCAGTTCTTC. Translated, it gives CSVEKGTGGLYEQFF.

DNA of the CDR3: TGTGCCAGCAGCGACAGGGAGTACCTCCAAGAGACCCAGTACTTC. It encodes CASSDREYLQETQYF. V is TRBV6-1 and J is TRBJ2-5, with 7 nucleotides matching TRBD1. CDR1 is MNHNS, CDR2 SASEGT, per germline. V lost 6 bases to trimming and J lost 1 base; unmatched junction nucleotides: 8. CDR3 length: 15 residues.

The chain is built from TRBV6-5 and TRBJ2-1; D remains ambiguous. V lost 6 bases to trimming and J lost 4 bases, with 7 bases between them. CDR3 size: 12 residues. From germline, CDR1 is MNHEY and CDR2 SVGAGI. The CDR3 loop reads CASSDGYNEQFF. The CDR3 region has the DNA TGTGCCAGCAGCGACGGGTACAATGAGCAGTTCTTC.

The J gene is TRBJ2-5, the V gene TRBV7-9, with D unclear. With 1 base removed from V and 5 bases from J, the gap between germline ends came to 11 bases. CDR1 is SEHNR and CDR2 is FQNEAQ in the germline V gene (reference sequence). The CDR3 totals 14 residues. In nucleotides, the CDR3 is TGTGCCAGCAGCTTAGAAGAATTCTTGGAGACCCAGTACTTC. Its protein is CASSLEEFLETQYF.

The CDR3 loop is CASTVGHSSYNSPLHF. CDR3 bases: TGTGCCAGTACGGTGGGACACAGCTCCTATAATTCACCCCTCCACTTT. V and J are TRBV19 and TRBJ1-6; weak D call: TRBD1 (6 bases). This CDR3 has 16 amino acids. Between the trimmed V and J ends, which lost 7 bases and 0 bases, there was a span of 13 bases. Per germline, CDR1 LNHDA and CDR2 SQIVND (reference sequence).

V and J are TRBV29-1 and TRBJ1-1; 8 nucleotides line up with TRBD1. With V trimmed by 7 bases and J by 5 bases, 6 bases remained unmatched. There are 12 residues in the CDR3. Germline loops: CDR1 SQVTM, CDR2 ANQGSEA. CDR3 loop: CSDGQGLTEAFF. The CDR3 region has the DNA TGCAGCGATGGACAGGGTTTGACTGAAGCTTTCTTT.

This chain uses TRBV29-1 with TRBJ2-1; 11 nucleotides line up with TRBD2. CDR1 is SQVTM, CDR2 ANQGSEA, per germline. V lost 3 bases and J lost 4; bases outside the gene matches: 8. This CDR3 has 16 amino acids. In DNA form, the CDR3 reads TGCAGCGTTGAGAGTGCGGGACTAGCGGTTTACAATGAGCAGTTCTTC. This codes for CSVESAGLAVYNEQFF.

The V call is TRBV10-3, the J call TRBJ2-1, with 10 bases lining up with TRBD2. CDR3 size: 15 residues. V was pared by 4 bases and J by 8 bases, with 8 bases of the junction left unmatched. In germline, CDR1 is ENHRY, CDR2 SYGVKD. The CDR3 coding sequence is TGTGCCATCAGTGCCCTAGCGGGAGTCGGAGATGAGCAGTTCTTC. Translated: CAISALAGVGDEQFF.

The V gene is TRBV2, the J gene TRBJ1-5, with 9 bases that match TRBD1. Germline CDR1 reads SNHLY; CDR2 reads FYNNEI. There are 16 residues in the CDR3. Trimming removed 3 bases from V and 4 bases from J; junction bases left unmatched: 7. For the CDR3, the DNA is TGTGCCAGCAGTGATGCGGACAGGGGTTGGAATCAGCCCCAGCATTTT. Translation: CASSDADRGWNQPQHF.

This clone occurred once. The chain uses TRBV27 and TRBJ2-3; TRBD2 matches 9 bases. Germline CDR1 MNHEY, CDR2 SMNVEV (reference sequence). The CDR3 length is 13 residues. J was trimmed by 4 bases and V by 6 bases; bases with no gene match: 2. The CDR3 nucleotides are TGTGCCAGCAGCAGACTAGCGGCAGATACGCAGTATTTT. It is translated as CASSRLAADTQYF.

This clone was picked up one time. This chain uses TRBV21-1 with TRBJ2-7; TRBD1 is the table's D call and was not checked against the DNA. TRBV21-1 is classified as a pseudogene. The CDR3 spans 15 residues. The CDR3 protein is CASSKDWTGGYEQYF. The CDR3 coding sequence is TGTGCCAGCAGCAAAGACTGGACAGGGGGCTACGAGCAGTACTTC.

The rearrangement joins TRBV19 to TRBJ1-3; D is possibly TRBD1 (5 bases). Trimming shortened V by 8 bases and J by 0 bases, and 11 bases separated the two germline ends. Germline values: CDR1 LNHDA, CDR2 SQIVND (reference sequence). The CDR3 spans 14 residues. The CDR3 region has the DNA TGTGCCAGTGACGACAGCGGCTCTGGAAACACCATATATTTT. It specifies CASDDSGSGNTIYF.

Comments on this clone: This sample includes further DNA sequences coding for the same CDR3. V gene TRBV20-1 combines with J gene TRBJ2-1, with unresolved D. CDR1 is DFQATT, CDR2 SNEGSKA, per germline (reference sequence). The CDR3 length is 11 residues. V lost 1 base and J 9 bases, leaving 7 bases between the germline ends. CDR3 in amino acids: CSARGAGEQFF. CDR3 sequence (DNA): TGCAGTGCTAGAGGGGCAGGTGAGCAGTTCTTC.

CDR3 residues: CASSPWSSGRDTQYF. CDR3 nucleotide sequence: TGTGCCAGCAGCCCCTGGTCTAGCGGGAGAGATACGCAGTATTTT. This chain connects TRBV5-4 to TRBJ2-3, with 10 bases aligning to TRBD2. Germline V CDR1 and CDR2: SGHNT, YYREEE (reference sequence). Trimming removed 4 bases from V and 5 bases from J; junction bases left unmatched: 7. CDR3 length: 15 residues.

This clone appeared once. This chain links TRBV27 with TRBJ1-6; no definite D call. Germline V gives CDR1 MNHEY, CDR2 SMNVEV (reference sequence). The CDR3 extends over 17 amino acids. Deletions cut 0 bases from V and 6 bases from J, with 15 bases between. CDR3 loop: CASSLSYSAGGNSPLHF. The CDR3 DNA sequence: TGTGCCAGCAGTTTATCGTACTCTGCGGGTGGTAATTCACCCCTCCACTTT.

The chain is built from TRBV9 and TRBJ1-6; tentatively, D is TRBD1 (5 bases). The germline V gene encodes CDR1 SGDLS and CDR2 YYNGEE. The CDR3 is 19 amino acids. V lost 3 bases and J 7 bases, leaving 26 bases between the germline ends. The CDR3 reads CASSGPDPSISGTNSPLHF. The CDR3 region has the DNA TGTGCCAGCAGCGGCCCCGACCCATCCATTTCCGGGACGAATTCACCCCTCCACTTT.

V gene TRBV12-5 combines with J gene TRBJ2-5, with D possibly being TRBD1 (6 bases). This CDR3 region has 15 residues. In germline, CDR1 is LGHNT, CDR2 FRNRAP. V was cut by 1 base and J by 2 bases, with 11 bases left in between. The CDR3 DNA reads TGTGCTAGTGGTTTGGGAAGAGGGGGTCAAGAGACCCAGTACTTC. This gives the protein CASGLGRGGQETQYF.

This clone showed up just a few times. The chain uses TRBV2 and TRBJ2-7, with D perhaps matching TRBD1 (6 bases). With 2 bases removed from V and 5 bases from J, the gap between germline ends came to 19 bases. Germline V gene sequence: CDR1 SNHLY, CDR2 FYNNEI. CDR3 length equals 16 residues. CDR3 sequence (DNA): TGTGCCAGCAGTGAATGGGGGCCCCGCCTGACAGACGAGCAGTACTTC. It specifies CASSEWGPRLTDEQYF. Using reference TRBV2 and TRBJ2-7 for the parts outside the CDR3, the full variable domain is EPEVTQTPSHQVTQMGQEVILRCVPISNHLYFYWYRQILGQKVEFLVSFYNNEISEKSEIFDDQFSVERPDGSNFTLKIRSTKLEDSAMYFCASSEWGPRLTDEQYFGPGTRLTVT.

This clone was detected once. The chain recombines TRBV9 with TRBJ2-7, with 7 bases matching TRBD1. This CDR3 has 13 residues. The V gene end was trimmed by 4 bases and the J gene end by 5 bases; junction bases not matched to a gene: 6. The V gene's germline CDR1 is SGDLS and CDR2 YYNGEE. The CDR3 loop is CASSKETGHEQYF. The CDR3 nucleotides are TGTGCCAGCAGCAAAGAGACAGGGCACGAGCAGTACTTC.

The V call is TRBV27, the J call TRBJ1-2; possible D gene TRBD1, 5 bases. Germline CDR1 and CDR2: MNHEY and SMNVEV (reference sequence). The CDR3 length is 14 residues. V shed 5 bases and J shed 4 bases, with 14 bases lying between them. CDR3 region: CASSETVRSYGYTF. Written as DNA, the CDR3 is TGTGCCAGCAGTGAGACAGTGAGGTCCTATGGCTACACCTTC.

The rearrangement links TRBV2 to TRBJ2-7, with 8 bases that match TRBD1. Germline lookup yields CDR1 SNHLY and CDR2 FYNNEI. J gave up 4 bases and V 10 bases, and 6 bases lay outside the gene matches. This CDR3 has 12 amino acids. CDR3 residues: CANRQGAYEQYF. CDR3 in DNA: TGTGCCAATCGGCAGGGGGCTTACGAGCAGTACTTC.